Presented here are 8 T cell receptor beta chains from one specimen sequenced in a study of siplizumab effects on memory and regulatory T cells. Produced via immunoSEQ multiplex PCR; TCRdb's table is partial and in-frame only. The table lists about 100,000 clones, roughly 94% of them singletons, with roughly 0.61% in the top ten. Sample: Tregs sorted from blood. These receptor sequences come from a human donor in good health.

Only a few counts were recorded for this clone. The chain joins TRBV5-1 to TRBJ1-5; D call uncertain. CDR3 length equals 15 residues. The V end lost 0 bases, the J end lost 3 bases, and 10 bases lay between the germline ends. Germline assignment: CDR1 SGHRS and CDR2 YFSETQ. The CDR3, as DNA: TGCGCCAGCAGCTTGGTCCCCGAGGCCAATCAGCCCCAGCATTTT. It encodes CASSLVPEANQPQHF.

This chain joins TRBV7-9 and TRBJ2-2; D ambiguous. Trimming removed 1 base from V and 5 bases from J, with 2 bases in between. CDR1 and CDR2 (germline): SEHNR, FQNEAQ (reference sequence). The CDR3 sequence is 12 residues long. DNA for the CDR3: TGTGCCAGCAGCTTAGTTACCGGGGAGCTGTTTTTT. Translation gives CASSLVTGELFF. The full variable domain, rest sourced from reference TRBV7-9 and TRBJ2-2, is DTGVSQNPRHKITKRGQNVTFRCDPISEHNRLYWYRQTLGQGPEFLTYFQNEAQLEKSRLLSDRFSAERPKGSFSTLEIQRTEQGDSAMYLCASSLVTGELFFGEGSRLTVL.

The chain couples TRBV6-1 to TRBJ2-7; D could derive from TRBD1 or TRBD2 (5 bases each). V lost 8 bases to trimming and J lost 2 bases, with 19 bases between them. CDR1 is MNHNS and CDR2 is SASEGT in the germline V gene. This CDR3 is built from 15 residues. CDR3 nucleotide sequence: TGTGCCAGCGGTGGGGGATCGGGACCGCCCTACGAGCAGTACTTC. It is translated as CASGGGSGPPYEQYF.

Turning to this clone: The junction does not match germline at one end; this may be a read error. CDR3 bases: TGTGCCAGCTCACCATCAGCGTTGAGGACAGGGGATTTT. It codes for CASSPSALRTGDF. This chain joins TRBV18 and TRBJ2-3; 9 positions agree with TRBD1. The CDR3 covers 13 residues. Germline V gene lookup returns CDR1 KGHSH and CDR2 LQKENI.

The chain combines TRBV19 with TRBJ2-2; 10 bases fit TRBD1. The CDR3 contains 16 residues. Per germline, CDR1 LNHDA and CDR2 SQIVND (reference sequence). Trimming cost V 6 bases and J 1 base; bases outside gene matches: 5. The CDR3 sequence is CASSPDRGLNTGELFF. CDR3 coding DNA: TGTGCCAGTAGCCCTGACAGGGGGCTGAACACCGGGGAGCTGTTTTTT.

The chain combines TRBV6-1 with TRBJ2-1; the D is unclear. The germline V and J ends were trimmed by 5 bases and 7 bases, with 12 bases remaining between them. This CDR3 is 13 amino acids long. The germline gives CDR1 MNHNS, CDR2 SASEGT. The CDR3 DNA is TGTGCCAGCAGTTCCCTCCGTCCTAATGAGCAGTTCTTC. Translation: CASSSLRPNEQFF.

This chain links TRBV7-9 with TRBJ2-1; possibly TRBD2 for D (6 bases). This CDR3 region has 12 residues. Germline lookup yields CDR1 SEHNR and CDR2 FQNEAQ (reference sequence). V was cut by 8 bases and J by 4 bases, with 9 bases left in between. The CDR3 coding sequence is TGTGCCAGCGGCGCGGGATACAATGAGCAGTTCTTC. Its translation is CASGAGYNEQFF.

The CDR3 DNA sequence: TGCAGCACCCGAGGGGGGGATGGGGCTAGCGGGGATGAGCAGTTCTTC. Translated, it gives CSTRGGDGASGDEQFF. The rearrangement links TRBV29-1 to TRBJ2-1; 9 nucleotides align to TRBD2. Germline V lookup: CDR1 SQVTM, CDR2 ANQGSEA. This CDR3 is 16 amino acids long. V shed 8 bases and J 8 bases; nucleotides not matched to a gene: 19.